The 5 T cell receptor beta chains in this list originate from one sample, sequenced in a study of regulatory T cells in long-lasting Graves disease. Through Arm-PCR of CDR3 regions and iRepertoire HTBI primers, TCR beta libraries were built. A single record per CDR3 protein comes from TCRdb applying MiXCR to the multiplex PCR reads. The top ten hold around 20% of the sample, which has 400,000 or so distinct CDR3 sequences, around 20% seen once. The sample's time point: persistent/refractory GD, antithyroid drugs over 5 years with positive TRAb. From RNA extracted from PBMCs, the TCR library was made. Sequences were derived from peripheral blood mononuclear cells (PBMCs), sampled when the disease was refractory, from a patient treated with antithyroid drugs. These receptors all stem from a female donor with Graves disease.

The chain links TRBV20-1 to TRBJ2-7; D gene uncertain. CDR3 length: 13 residues. Germline-derived CDR1 and CDR2 are DFQATT and SNEGSKA (reference sequence). Trimming cost V 4 bases and J 9 bases, with 19 bases left between them. The CDR3 region is CSATPDPTGRQYF. The CDR3 nucleotides are TGCAGTGCTACCCCAGACCCCACCGGAAGGCAGTACTTC.

In its sample, this clonotype was seen many times. The CDR3 DNA follows: TGCGCCACCAAGGACAGGGTCGGCGAGACCCAGTACTTC. It yields the protein CATKDRVGETQYF. The genes are TRBV10-2 and TRBJ2-5, with 8 bases that match TRBD1. The V gene end was trimmed by 10 bases and the J gene end by 5 bases; junction bases not matched to a gene: 9. This CDR3 is 13 amino acids long. Per the germline V gene, CDR1 is WSHSY and CDR2 is SAAADI.

This clonotype was recorded many times. The chain recombines TRBV6-1 with TRBJ2-5, with D tentatively TRBD1 (6 bases). The CDR3 has 16 amino acids. V was pared by 0 bases and J by 4 bases, with 15 bases between. Germline assignment: CDR1 MNHNS and CDR2 SASEGT. CDR3 coding DNA: TGTGCCAGCAGTGAAGCCGCCGGGTACAGGGCAGAGACCCAGTACTTC. This sequence encodes CASSEAAGYRAETQYF.

This chain uses TRBV20-1 with TRBJ1-4; no clear D gene. Trimming cost V 5 bases and J 7 bases, with 8 bases left between them. The CDR3 is made up of 11 amino acids. Per the germline V gene, CDR1 is DFQATT and CDR2 is SNEGSKA (reference sequence). CDR3 coding DNA: TGCAGTGCTGGGTCCACTGAAAAACTGTTTTTT. Translating gives CSAGSTEKLFF.

Note on this clonotype: The CDR3 end shows no conserved phenylalanine or tryptophan, and so a read error is likely. V gene TRBV20-1 combines with J gene TRBJ2-7, with TRBD2 matching over 8 bases. J was trimmed by 3 bases and V by 0 bases; bases with no gene match: 7. Looked up from germline, CDR1 is DFQATT and CDR2 is SNEGSKA (reference sequence). The CDR3 sequence is 15 residues long. CDR3 coding DNA: TGCAGTGCTAGAGATCAAAGGAGCGGGGGCTACGAGCAGTACTTA. Translated: CSARDQRSGGYEQYL.